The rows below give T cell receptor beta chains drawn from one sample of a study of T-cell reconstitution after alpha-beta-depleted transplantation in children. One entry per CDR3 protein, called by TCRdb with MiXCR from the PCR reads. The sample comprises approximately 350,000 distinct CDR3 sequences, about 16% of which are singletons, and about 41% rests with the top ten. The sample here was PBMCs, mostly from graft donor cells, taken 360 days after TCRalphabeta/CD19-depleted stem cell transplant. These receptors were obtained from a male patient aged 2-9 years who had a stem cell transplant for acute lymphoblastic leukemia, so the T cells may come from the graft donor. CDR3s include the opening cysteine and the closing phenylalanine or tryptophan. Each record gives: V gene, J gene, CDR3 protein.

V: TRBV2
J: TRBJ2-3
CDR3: CASTRLVPDTQYF

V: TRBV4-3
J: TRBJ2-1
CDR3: CASSQDGGGPYNEQFF

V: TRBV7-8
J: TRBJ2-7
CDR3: CASSLEAPKEQYF

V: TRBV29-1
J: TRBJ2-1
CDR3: CSVELGGIGYNEQFF

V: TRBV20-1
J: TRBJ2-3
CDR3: CSARSRKGQGAGTDTQYF

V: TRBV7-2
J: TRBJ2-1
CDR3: CASSRSKDNEQFF

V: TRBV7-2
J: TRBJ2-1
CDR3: CASSLDRVGNEQFF

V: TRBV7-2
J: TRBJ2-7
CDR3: CASSSYRGQYEQYF

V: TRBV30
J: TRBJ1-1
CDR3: CAWSLPDGQGDTEAFF

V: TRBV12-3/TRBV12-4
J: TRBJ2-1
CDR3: CASSFLAGPQVGEQFF

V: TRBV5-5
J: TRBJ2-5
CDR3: CASSQIPQETQYF

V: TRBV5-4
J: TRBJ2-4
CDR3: CASSGAKNIQYF

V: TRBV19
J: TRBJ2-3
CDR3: CASSSGQGSYDAQYF

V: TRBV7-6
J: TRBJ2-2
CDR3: CASSFRYNTGELFF

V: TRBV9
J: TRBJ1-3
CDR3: CASSAWDSSGNTIYF

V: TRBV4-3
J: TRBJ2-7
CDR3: CASSDIGGDEQYF

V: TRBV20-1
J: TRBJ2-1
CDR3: CSARDPGRINYNEQFF

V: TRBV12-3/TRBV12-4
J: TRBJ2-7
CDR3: CASRLAAGEEYF

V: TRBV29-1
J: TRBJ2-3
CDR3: CSVGKGGSTDTQYF

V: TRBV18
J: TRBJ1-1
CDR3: CASSPTLTGLDTEAFF

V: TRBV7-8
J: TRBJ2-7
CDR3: CASSLAATRLAGGRDEQYF

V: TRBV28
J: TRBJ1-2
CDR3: CASSSMAYGYTF

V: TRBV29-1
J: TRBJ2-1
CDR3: CSVDVSSYNEQFF

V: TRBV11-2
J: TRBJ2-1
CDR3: CASSLDPPFGLAGAYNEQFF

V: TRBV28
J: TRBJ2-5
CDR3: CASSHQGWAFQETQYF

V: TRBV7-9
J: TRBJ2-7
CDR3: CASSPRDRPSYEQYF

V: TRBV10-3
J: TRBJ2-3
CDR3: CAISEVARWDTQYF

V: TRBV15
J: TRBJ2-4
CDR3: CATSRDRAQNIQYF

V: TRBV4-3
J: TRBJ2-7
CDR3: CASSQLAVAGEGNHEQYF

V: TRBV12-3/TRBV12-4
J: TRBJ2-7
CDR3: CASSPKTSGGYEQYF

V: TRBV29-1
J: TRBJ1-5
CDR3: CSALQGPNQPQHF

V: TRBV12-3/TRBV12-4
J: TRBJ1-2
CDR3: CASSFRGTRKGYTF

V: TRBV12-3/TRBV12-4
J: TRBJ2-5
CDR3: CASSLRDQETQYF

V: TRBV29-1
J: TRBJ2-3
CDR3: CSFPSPSIDTQYF

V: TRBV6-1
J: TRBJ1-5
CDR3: CASSVSGQNQPQHF

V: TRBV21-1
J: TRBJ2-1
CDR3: CASSNRTGGLGGQFF

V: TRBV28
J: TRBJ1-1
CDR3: CASTGWSPNTEAFF

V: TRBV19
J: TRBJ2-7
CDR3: CASGQGGEQYF

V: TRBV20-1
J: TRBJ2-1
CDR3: CSARDLRGTSGRLGDEQFF

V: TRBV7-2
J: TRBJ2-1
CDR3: CASSFGRGGFNEQFF

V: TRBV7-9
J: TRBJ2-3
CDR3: CASSLTGTTWADTQYF

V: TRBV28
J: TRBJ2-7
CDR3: CASSLLGTSVTGGYEQYF

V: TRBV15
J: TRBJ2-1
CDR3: CATSRAYGIREQFF

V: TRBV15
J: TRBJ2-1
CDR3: CATSRDRRGNYNEQFF

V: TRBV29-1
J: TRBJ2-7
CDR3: CSVEEAGSSYEQYF

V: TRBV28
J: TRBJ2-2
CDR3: CASSGTSRTGELFF

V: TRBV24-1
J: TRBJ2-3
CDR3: CATSVASAGTQYF

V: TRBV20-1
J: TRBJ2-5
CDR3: CSASWETQYF

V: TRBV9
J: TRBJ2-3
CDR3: CASSPREGSTDTQYF

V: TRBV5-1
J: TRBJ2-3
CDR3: CASSLMRTGGIAGTDTQYF

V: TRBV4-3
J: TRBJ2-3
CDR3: CASSQGRTGKNTQYF

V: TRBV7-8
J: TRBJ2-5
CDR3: CASSFGANQETQYF

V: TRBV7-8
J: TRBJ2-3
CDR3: CASSFRTGQGGTDTQYF

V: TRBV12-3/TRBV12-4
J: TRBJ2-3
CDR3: CASSLYWDSRTDTQYF

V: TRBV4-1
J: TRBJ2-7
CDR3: CASSRTEPSYEQYF

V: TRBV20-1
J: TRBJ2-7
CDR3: CSASHQVRARYEQYF

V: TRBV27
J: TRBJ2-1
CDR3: CASSKREAGEQFF